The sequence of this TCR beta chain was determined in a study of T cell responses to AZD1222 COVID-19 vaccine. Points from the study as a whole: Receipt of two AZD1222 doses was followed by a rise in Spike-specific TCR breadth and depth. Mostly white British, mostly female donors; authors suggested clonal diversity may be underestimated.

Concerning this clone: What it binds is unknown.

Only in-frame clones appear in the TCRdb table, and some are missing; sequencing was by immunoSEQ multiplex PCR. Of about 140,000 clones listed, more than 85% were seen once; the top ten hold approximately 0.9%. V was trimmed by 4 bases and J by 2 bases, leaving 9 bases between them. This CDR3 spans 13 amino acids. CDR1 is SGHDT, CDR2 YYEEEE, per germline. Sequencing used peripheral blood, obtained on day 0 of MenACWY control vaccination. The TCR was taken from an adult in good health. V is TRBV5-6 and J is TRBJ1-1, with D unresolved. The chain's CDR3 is CASSVTENTEAFF. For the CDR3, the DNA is TGTGCCAGCAGCGTAACAGAAAACACTGAAGCTTTCTTT.